The 15 T cell receptor beta chains below come from one sample, sequenced in a study of T cell responses to AZD1222 COVID-19 vaccine. TCRdb's copy holds only in-frame clones and misses some; the assay was immunoSEQ multiplex PCR. The top ten clones hold 4.6% of a sample with under 140,000 clones, around 81% of them seen once. This specimen was peripheral blood, taken on day 0 of AZD1222 vaccination. The origin of the receptors is an adult in good health.

V gene TRBV3-1 (or the pseudogene TRBV3-2) combines with J gene TRBJ1-1, with D uncertain. There are 16 residues in the CDR3. Between the trimmed V and J ends, which lost 2 bases and 11 bases, there was a span of 24 bases. The germline V gene encodes CDR1 LGHDT and CDR2 YNNKEL (reference sequence). CDR3 region: CASSQLPGVSGDVAFF. Here the CDR3 DNA reads TGTGCCAGCAGCCAACTCCCCGGGGTTTCGGGCGACGTCGCTTTCTTT.

This clone was seen a single time. J is TRBJ2-5 and V is TRBV2; D is unclear. Looked up from germline, CDR1 is SNHLY and CDR2 is FYNNEI. The CDR3 length is 10 residues. V dropped 6 bases and J dropped 5 bases, with 4 bases sitting between them. The CDR3 DNA reads as TGTGCCAGCAGAATTGAGACCCAGTACTTC. This encodes CASRIETQYF.

This chain links TRBV29-1 with TRBJ2-3, with 12 nucleotides matching TRBD2. Germline assignment: CDR1 SQVTM and CDR2 ANQGSEA. J gave up 1 base and V 4 bases, and 0 bases lay outside the gene matches. This CDR3 region has 14 residues. CDR3 in amino acids: CSVGLAGGTDTQYF. The CDR3 bases are TGCAGCGTTGGACTAGCGGGGGGCACAGATACGCAGTATTTT.

The V call is TRBV18, the J call TRBJ1-4, with 7 bases matching TRBD1. Per germline, CDR1 KGHSH and CDR2 LQKENI. V gave up 4 bases and J gave up 8 bases; unmatched junction bases: 4. The CDR3 is 13 residues long. CDR3 coding DNA: TGTGCCAGCTCACAGGGGGCCGAAGAAAAACTGTTTTTT. It encodes CASSQGAEEKLFF.

The V and J genes are TRBV7-3 and TRBJ1-2; TRBD1 agrees at 7 bases. V lost 5 bases to trimming and J lost 1 base; unmatched junction nucleotides: 7. CDR1 SGHTA and CDR2 FQGTGA come from the germline V gene. The CDR3 sequence is 15 residues long. In DNA, the CDR3 is TGTGCCAGCAGCCAATCCGGGACAGATAACTATGGCTACACCTTC. Its protein is CASSQSGTDNYGYTF.

This sequence joins TRBV6-5 and TRBJ1-5; 12 nucleotides align to TRBD1. J lost 6 bases, V lost 6 bases, and 6 bases had no gene match. The germline gives CDR1 MNHEY, CDR2 SVGAGI. The CDR3 contains 15 residues. The CDR3 sequence is CASRRDRGPGQPQHF. DNA of the CDR3: TGTGCCAGCAGGAGGGACAGGGGGCCGGGTCAGCCCCAGCATTTT.

V usage is TRBV6-6 and J usage is TRBJ2-5, with 7 bases fitting TRBD2. Germline V lookup: CDR1 MNHNY, CDR2 SVGAGI (reference sequence). The CDR3 totals 13 residues. V trimming: 2 bases; J trimming: 6 bases; junction bases outside the gene matches: 3. The CDR3 sequence is CASSYAGEKTQYF. DNA of the CDR3: TGTGCCAGCAGTTACGCGGGAGAAAAGACCCAGTACTTC.

The chain carries TRBV30 and TRBJ1-5; D may be TRBD1 (5 bases). The V and J ends lost 2 bases and 6 bases respectively, with 17 bases between them. The CDR3 is 15 amino acids. Germline V gene data show CDR1 as GTSNPN and CDR2 as SVGIG (reference sequence). CDR3: CAWSIDSRAGQPQHF. The DNA for the CDR3 is TGTGCCTGGAGTATCGACAGTCGGGCCGGTCAGCCCCAGCATTTT. Full variable domain (missing parts from reference TRBV30 and TRBJ1-5): SQTIHQWPATLVQPVGSPLSLECTVEGTSNPNLYWYRQAAGRGLQLLFYSVGIGQISSEVPQNLSASRPQDRQFILSSKKLLLSDSGFYLCAWSIDSRAGQPQHFGDGTRLSIL.

This clone was observed once. This sequence joins TRBV27 and TRBJ2-6, with D perhaps TRBD1 or TRBD2 (6 bases each). The CDR3 is made up of 15 amino acids. Germline V gene sequence: CDR1 MNHEY, CDR2 SMNVEV (reference sequence). Trimming removed 3 bases from V and 2 bases from J, with 8 bases in between. CDR3 nucleotide sequence: TGTGCCAGCAGTTTGGAGGGGGCTGGGGCCAACGTCCTGACTTTC. This translates into CASSLEGAGANVLTF.

This clone was detected only once. V gene TRBV9 combines with J gene TRBJ2-2; no reliable D call. The CDR3 sequence is 16 residues long. Deletions cut 1 base from V and 4 bases from J, with 14 bases between. CDR1 is SGDLS, CDR2 YYNGEE, per germline. The chain's CDR3 is CASSVLAVVGTGELFF. The CDR3 nucleotides read TGTGCCAGCAGCGTACTGGCTGTCGTCGGCACCGGGGAGCTGTTTTTT.

V and J are TRBV6-5 and TRBJ2-3, with TRBD2 matching 8 bases. Germline CDR1 reads MNHEY; CDR2 reads SVGAGI. CDR3 length equals 15 residues. J was trimmed by 6 bases and V by 4 bases; bases with no gene match: 9. CDR3 protein: CASSSPAGARDTQYF. The DNA for the CDR3 is TGTGCCAGCAGTTCCCCAGCGGGAGCCCGGGATACGCAGTATTTT.

This chain connects TRBV11-2 to TRBJ2-3; D is unresolved. The V end lost 2 bases, the J end lost 3 bases, and 6 bases lay between the germline ends. The germline gives CDR1 SGHAT, CDR2 FQNNGV. CDR3 length: 13 amino acids. The CDR3 here is CASSLLRTDTQYF. The CDR3 DNA reads as TGTGCCAGCAGCTTACTCCGGACAGATACGCAGTATTTT.

V gene TRBV28 combines with J gene TRBJ2-5, with TRBD2 matching 11 bases. The CDR3 runs to 18 residues. V gave up 5 bases and J gave up 1 base; unmatched junction bases: 12. Germline CDR1 MDHEN, CDR2 SYDVKM. CDR3 sequence reads: CASSPPSGGISPQETQYF. In DNA, the CDR3 is TGTGCCAGCAGTCCTCCTAGCGGGGGGATCTCACCCCAAGAGACCCAGTACTTC.

The V and J genes are TRBV2 and TRBJ1-3; D not certain. Germline V gives CDR1 SNHLY, CDR2 FYNNEI. The V and J ends lost 4 bases and 0 bases respectively, with 7 bases between them. CDR3 length: 14 residues. CDR3 protein: CASSASYSGNTIYF. The CDR3 nucleotides are TGTGCCAGCAGTGCATCCTACTCTGGAAACACCATATATTTT.

Ten or more counts support this clone. V is TRBV6-5 and J is TRBJ1-2, with TRBD1 identical over 10 bases. Germline V lookup: CDR1 MNHEY, CDR2 SVGAGI. The CDR3 has 13 residues. Trimming cost V 7 bases and J 8 bases; bases outside gene matches: 7. This chain's CDR3 is CASNSGQGGGYTF. CDR3 DNA: TGTGCCAGCAATTCAGGACAGGGGGGCGGCTACACCTTC.